This T cell receptor (beta chain) is drawn from a study of cytomegalovirus exposure and HLA in healthy donors. Study findings and constraints: Reports showed the classifier diagnosing cytomegalovirus status with high specificity and sensitivity. The presence/absence work took it that sequencing depth was about the same across donors.

V shed 0 bases and J shed 3 bases, with 9 bases lying between them. The CDR3 runs to 15 residues. Germline lookup yields CDR1 LGHNA and CDR2 YSLEER. Vbeta (60) and Jbeta (13) primers were used in the PCR. Study processing details: An analysis that came later counted tens of millions of unique TCR beta chains, around 12 million shared. Sequenced by immunoSEQ multiplex PCR; TCRdb stores in-frame clones only, minus some. The V and J calls and clone size are taken from that table; D and trimming were inferred from the DNA. This table has about 300,000 clones, approximately 90% appearing once. Comment on this clone: Its target is not known.

The chain recombines TRBV4-3 with TRBJ2-1; possible D gene TRBD2, 5 bases. The sequence derives from a man aged 40-50 years in good health and CMV-seropositive. The sequencing sample was made of PBMCs. The CDR3 DNA follows: TGCGCCAGCAGCCAAGAGGGAGCCGACTACAATGAGCAGTTCTTC. The encoded protein is CASSQEGADYNEQFF.